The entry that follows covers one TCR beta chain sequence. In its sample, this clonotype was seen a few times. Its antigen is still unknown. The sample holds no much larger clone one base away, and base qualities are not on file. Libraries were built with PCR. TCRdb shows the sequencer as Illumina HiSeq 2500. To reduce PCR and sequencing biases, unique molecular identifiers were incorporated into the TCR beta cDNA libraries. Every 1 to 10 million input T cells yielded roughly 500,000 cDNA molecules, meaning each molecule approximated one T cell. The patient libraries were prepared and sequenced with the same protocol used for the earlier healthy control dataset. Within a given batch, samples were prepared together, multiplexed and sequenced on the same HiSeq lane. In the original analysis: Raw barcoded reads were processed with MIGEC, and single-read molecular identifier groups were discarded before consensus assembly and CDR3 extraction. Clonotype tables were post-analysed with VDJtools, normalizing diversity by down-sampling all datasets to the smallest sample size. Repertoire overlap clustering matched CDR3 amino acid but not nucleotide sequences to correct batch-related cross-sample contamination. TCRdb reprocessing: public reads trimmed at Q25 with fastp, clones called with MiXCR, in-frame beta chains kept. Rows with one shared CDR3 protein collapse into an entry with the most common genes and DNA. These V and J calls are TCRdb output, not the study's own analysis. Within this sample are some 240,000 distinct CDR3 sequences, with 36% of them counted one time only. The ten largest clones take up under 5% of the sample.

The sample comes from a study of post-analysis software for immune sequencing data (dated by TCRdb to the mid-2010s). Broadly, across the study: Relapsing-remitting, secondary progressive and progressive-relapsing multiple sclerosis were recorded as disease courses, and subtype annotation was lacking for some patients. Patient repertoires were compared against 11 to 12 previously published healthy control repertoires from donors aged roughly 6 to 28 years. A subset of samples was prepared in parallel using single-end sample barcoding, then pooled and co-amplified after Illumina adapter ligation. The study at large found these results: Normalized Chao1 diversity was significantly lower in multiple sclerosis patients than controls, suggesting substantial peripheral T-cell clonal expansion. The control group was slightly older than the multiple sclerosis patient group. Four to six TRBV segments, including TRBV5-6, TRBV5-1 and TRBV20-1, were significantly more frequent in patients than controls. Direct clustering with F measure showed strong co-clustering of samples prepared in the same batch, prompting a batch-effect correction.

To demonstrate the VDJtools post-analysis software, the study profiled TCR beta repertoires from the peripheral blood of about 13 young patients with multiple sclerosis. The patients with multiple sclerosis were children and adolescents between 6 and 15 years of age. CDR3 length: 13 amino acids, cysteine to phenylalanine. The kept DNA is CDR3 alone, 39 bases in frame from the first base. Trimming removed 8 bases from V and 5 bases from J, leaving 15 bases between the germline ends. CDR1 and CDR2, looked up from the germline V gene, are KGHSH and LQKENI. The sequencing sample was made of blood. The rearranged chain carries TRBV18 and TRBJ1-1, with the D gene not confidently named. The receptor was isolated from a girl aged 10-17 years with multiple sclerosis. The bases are TGTGCCAGCGACTTTGGCCAAGGGACTGAAGCTTTCTTT. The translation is CASDFGQGTEAFF.